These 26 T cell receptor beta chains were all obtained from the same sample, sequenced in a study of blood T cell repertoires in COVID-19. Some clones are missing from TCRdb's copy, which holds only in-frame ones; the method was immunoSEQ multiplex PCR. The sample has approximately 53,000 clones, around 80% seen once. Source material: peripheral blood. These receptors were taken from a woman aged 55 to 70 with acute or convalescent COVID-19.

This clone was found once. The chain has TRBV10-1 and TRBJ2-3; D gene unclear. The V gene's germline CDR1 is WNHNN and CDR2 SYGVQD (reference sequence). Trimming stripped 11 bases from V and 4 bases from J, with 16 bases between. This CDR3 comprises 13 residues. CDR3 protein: CAPLGWAADTQYF. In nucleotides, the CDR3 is TGCGCCCCCTTAGGATGGGCCGCAGATACGCAGTATTTT.

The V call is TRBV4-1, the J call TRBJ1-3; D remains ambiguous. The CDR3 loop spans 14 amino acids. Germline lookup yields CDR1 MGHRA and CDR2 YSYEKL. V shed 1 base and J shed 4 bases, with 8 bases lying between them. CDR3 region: CASSQGGWGNTIYF. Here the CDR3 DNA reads TGCGCCAGCAGCCAAGGAGGGTGGGGAAACACCATATATTTT.

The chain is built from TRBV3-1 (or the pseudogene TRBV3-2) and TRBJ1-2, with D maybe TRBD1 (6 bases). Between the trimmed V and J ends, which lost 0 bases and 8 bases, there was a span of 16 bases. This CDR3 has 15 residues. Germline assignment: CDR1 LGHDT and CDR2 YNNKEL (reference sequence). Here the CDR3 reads CASSQDWGTFGGYTF. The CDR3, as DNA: TGTGCCAGCAGCCAAGATTGGGGGACATTCGGAGGCTACACCTTC.

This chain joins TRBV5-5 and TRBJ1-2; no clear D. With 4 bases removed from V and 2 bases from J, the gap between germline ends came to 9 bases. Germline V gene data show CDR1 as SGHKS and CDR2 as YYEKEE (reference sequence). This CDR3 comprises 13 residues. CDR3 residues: CASSGETNYGYTF. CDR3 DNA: TGTGCCAGCAGCGGGGAGACAAACTATGGCTACACCTTC.

CDR3 sequence reads: CASTDRGSDTQYF. The CDR3 region has the DNA TGTGCCAGCACCGACAGGGGATCAGATACGCAGTATTTT. The V gene is TRBV6-6, the J gene TRBJ2-3, with 8 bases that match TRBD1. V dropped 7 bases and J dropped 4; count of bases not matched to a gene: 4. The germline V gene encodes CDR1 MNHNY and CDR2 SVGAGI (reference sequence). The length of the CDR3 is 13 residues.

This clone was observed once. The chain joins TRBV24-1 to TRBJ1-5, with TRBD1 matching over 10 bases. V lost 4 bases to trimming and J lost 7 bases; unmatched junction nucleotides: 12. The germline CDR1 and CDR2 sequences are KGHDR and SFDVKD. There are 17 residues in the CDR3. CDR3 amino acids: CATSETIGTGAGQPQHF. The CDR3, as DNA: TGTGCCACCAGTGAAACCATCGGGACAGGGGCTGGACAGCCCCAGCATTTT.

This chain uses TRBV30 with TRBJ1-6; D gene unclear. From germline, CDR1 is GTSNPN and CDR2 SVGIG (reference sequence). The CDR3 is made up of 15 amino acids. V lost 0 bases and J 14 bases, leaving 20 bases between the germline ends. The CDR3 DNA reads TGTGCCTGGAGTGTACCCGGTTCCCTGATGGGAGCCCTCCACTTT. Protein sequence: CAWSVPGSLMGALHF.

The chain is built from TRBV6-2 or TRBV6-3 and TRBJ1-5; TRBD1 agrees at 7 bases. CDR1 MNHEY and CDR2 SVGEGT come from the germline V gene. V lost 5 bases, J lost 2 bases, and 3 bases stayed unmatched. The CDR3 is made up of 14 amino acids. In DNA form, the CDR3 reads TGTGCCAGCAGTCGGACAGGCGGCAATCAGCCCCAGCATTTT. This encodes CASSRTGGNQPQHF.

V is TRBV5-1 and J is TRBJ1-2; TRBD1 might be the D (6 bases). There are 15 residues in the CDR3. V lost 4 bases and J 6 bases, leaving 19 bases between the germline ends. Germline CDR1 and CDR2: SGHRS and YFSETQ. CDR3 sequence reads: CASSPALDRIDGYTF. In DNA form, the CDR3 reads TGCGCCAGCAGCCCGGCCCTGGACAGAATCGATGGCTACACCTTC.

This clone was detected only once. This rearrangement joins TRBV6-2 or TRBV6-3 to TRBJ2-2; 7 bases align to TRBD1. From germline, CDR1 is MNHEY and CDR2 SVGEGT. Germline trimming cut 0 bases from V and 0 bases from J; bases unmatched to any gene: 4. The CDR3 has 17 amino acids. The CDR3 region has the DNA TGTGCCAGCAGTTACTCTCAGGGGGAGACGAACACCGGGGAGCTGTTTTTT. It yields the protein CASSYSQGETNTGELFF.

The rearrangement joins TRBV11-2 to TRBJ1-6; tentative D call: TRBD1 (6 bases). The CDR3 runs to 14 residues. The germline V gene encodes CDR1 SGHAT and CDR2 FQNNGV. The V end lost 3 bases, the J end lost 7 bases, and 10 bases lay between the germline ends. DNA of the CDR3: TGTGCCAGCAGCTTTGCTCAGGGGAATTCACCCCTCCACTTT. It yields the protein CASSFAQGNSPLHF.

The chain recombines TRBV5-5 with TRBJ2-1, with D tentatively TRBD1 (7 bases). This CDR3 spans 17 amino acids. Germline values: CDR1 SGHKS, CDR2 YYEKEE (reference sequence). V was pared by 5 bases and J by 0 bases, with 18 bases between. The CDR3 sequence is CASRGGQALVSYNEQFF. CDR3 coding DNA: TGTGCCAGCAGGGGAGGACAGGCCTTAGTCTCCTACAATGAGCAGTTCTTC.

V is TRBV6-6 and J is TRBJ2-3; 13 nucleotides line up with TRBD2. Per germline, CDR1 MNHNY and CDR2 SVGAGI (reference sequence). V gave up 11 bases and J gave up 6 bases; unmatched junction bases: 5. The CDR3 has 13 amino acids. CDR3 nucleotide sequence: TGTGCCTCGGGGACTAGCGGGGATGATACGCAGTATTTT. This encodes CASGTSGDDTQYF.

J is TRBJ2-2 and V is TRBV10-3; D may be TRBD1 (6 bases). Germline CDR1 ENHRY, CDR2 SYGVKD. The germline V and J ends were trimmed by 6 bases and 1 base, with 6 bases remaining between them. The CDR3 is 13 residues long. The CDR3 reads CAIRDRNTGELFF. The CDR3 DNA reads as TGTGCCATCAGGGACAGGAACACCGGGGAGCTGTTTTTT.

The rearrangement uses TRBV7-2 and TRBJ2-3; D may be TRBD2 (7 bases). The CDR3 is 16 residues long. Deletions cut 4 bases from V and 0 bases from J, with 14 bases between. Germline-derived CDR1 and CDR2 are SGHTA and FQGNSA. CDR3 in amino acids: CASSYGGLRSTDTQYF. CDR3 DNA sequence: TGTGCCAGCAGCTACGGGGGGCTCCGAAGCACAGATACGCAGTATTTT.

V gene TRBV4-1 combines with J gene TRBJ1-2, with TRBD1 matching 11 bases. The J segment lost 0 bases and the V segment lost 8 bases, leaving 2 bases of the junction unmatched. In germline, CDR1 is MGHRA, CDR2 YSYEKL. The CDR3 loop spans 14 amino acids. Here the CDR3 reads CASGQGASNYGYTF. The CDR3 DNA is TGCGCCAGCGGACAGGGGGCGTCTAACTATGGCTACACCTTC.

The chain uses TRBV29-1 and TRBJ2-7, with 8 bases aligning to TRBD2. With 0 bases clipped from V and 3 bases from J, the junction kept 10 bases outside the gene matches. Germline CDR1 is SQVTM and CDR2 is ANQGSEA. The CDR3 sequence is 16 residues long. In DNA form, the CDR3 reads TGCAGCGTTGAAGATCAACGGGGGGGGGACCACTACGAGCAGTACTTC. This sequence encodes CSVEDQRGGDHYEQYF.

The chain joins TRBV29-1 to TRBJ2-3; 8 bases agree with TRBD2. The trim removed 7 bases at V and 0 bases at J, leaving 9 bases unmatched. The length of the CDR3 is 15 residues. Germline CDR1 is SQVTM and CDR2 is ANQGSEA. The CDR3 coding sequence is TGCAGCGATAGCGGGGACCACGCTAGCACAGATACGCAGTATTTT. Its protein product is CSDSGDHASTDTQYF.

CDR3 nucleotides: TGTGCCAGCAGCCCAGAACTAGTAAACATTCAGTACTTC. Translating gives CASSPELVNIQYF. This rearrangement joins TRBV11-3 to TRBJ2-4, with a tentative D call TRBD2 (5 bases). This CDR3 contains 13 residues. Germline V gene lookup returns CDR1 SGHNT and CDR2 YENEEA. The V and J ends lost 5 bases and 6 bases respectively, with 11 bases between them.

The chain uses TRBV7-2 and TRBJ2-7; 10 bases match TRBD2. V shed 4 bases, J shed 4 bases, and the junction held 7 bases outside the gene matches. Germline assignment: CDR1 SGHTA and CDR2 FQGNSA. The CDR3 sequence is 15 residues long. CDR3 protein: CASSSQAGGLYEQYF. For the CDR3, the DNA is TGTGCCAGCAGCTCCCAAGCGGGGGGGTTGTACGAGCAGTACTTC.

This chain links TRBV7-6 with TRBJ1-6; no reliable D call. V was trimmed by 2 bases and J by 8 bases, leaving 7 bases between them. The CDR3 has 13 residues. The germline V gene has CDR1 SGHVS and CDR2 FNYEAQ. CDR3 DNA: TGTGCCAGCAGCTTAATCGGTGATTCACCCCTCCACTTT. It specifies CASSLIGDSPLHF.

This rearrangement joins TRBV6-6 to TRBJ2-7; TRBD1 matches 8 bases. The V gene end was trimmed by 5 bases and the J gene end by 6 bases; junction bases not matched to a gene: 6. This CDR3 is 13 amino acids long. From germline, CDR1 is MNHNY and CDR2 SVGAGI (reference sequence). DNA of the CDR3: TGTGCCAGCAGTCTCATACAGGGGGGCGAGCAGTACTTC. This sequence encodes CASSLIQGGEQYF.

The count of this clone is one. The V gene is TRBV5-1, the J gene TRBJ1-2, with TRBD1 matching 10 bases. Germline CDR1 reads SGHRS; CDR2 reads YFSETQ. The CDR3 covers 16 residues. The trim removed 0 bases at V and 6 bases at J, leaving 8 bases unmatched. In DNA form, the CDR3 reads TGCGCCAGCAGCTTGGCGGCGGGGACAGGGGTTCATGGCTACACCTTC. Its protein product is CASSLAAGTGVHGYTF. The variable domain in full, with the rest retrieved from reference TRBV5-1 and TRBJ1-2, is KAGVTQTPRYLIKTRGQQVTLSCSPISGHRSVSWYQQTPGQGLQFLFEYFSETQRNKGNFPGRFSGRQFSNSRSEMNVSTLELGDSALYLCASSLAAGTGVHGYTFGSGTRLTVV.

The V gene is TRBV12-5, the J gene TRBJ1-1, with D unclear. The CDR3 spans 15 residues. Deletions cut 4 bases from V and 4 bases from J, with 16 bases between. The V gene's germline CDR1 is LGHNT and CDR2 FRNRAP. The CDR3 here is CASGSTGSSSTEAFF. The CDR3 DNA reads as TGTGCTAGTGGTTCAACCGGGAGTTCGTCCACTGAAGCTTTCTTT. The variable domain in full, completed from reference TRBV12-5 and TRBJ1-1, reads DARVTQTPRHKVTEMGQEVTMRCQPILGHNTVFWYRQTMMQGLELLAYFRNRAPLDDSGMPKDRFSAEMPDATLATLKIQPSEPRDSAVYFCASGSTGSSSTEAFFGQGTRLTVV.

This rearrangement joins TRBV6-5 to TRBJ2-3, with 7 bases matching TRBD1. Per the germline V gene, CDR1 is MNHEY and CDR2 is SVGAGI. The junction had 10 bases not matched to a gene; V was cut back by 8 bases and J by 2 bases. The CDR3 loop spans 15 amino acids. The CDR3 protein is CASLPDRAFTDTQYF. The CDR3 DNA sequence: TGTGCCAGCCTACCCGACAGGGCCTTCACAGATACGCAGTATTTT.

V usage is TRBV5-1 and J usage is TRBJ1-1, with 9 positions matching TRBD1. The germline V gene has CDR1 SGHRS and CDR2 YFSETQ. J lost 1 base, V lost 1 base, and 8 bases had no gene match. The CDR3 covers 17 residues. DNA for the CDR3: TGCGCCAGCAGCTTGTTGGGGACAGGGAGGAGGAACACTGAAGCTTTCTTT. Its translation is CASSLLGTGRRNTEAFF. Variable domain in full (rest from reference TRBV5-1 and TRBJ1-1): KAGVTQTPRYLIKTRGQQVTLSCSPISGHRSVSWYQQTPGQGLQFLFEYFSETQRNKGNFPGRFSGRQFSNSRSEMNVSTLELGDSALYLCASSLLGTGRRNTEAFFGQGTRLTVV.